The 9 T cell receptor beta chains listed next were all sequenced from one sample in a study of blood T cells in healthy people across ages. Combining a sample-barcoded 5' primer with a J-beta primer mix, a second PCR ran for about 7 to 11 cycles. TCRdb itself ran the 5' RACE reads through MiXCR, one entry per CDR3 protein. The table has some 640,000 distinct CDR3 sequences, about 28% seen once. Material for sequencing was blood. Source of these receptors: a woman older than 75 in good health.

Worth noting for this clonotype: Sequence at one end of the junction differs from germline and may be a read error. CDR3 in amino acids: CACSWGKNTEAFF. CDR3 coding DNA: TGTGCCTGCAGCTGGGGCAAGAACACTGAAGCTTTCTTT. V gene TRBV7-8 combines with J gene TRBJ1-1; D is perhaps TRBD1 (5 bases). Germline V lookup: CDR1 SGHVS, CDR2 FQNEAQ. The CDR3 sequence is 13 residues long.

This clonotype was found many times. This sequence may be a read error, since a much larger clone differs from it by one base. The rearrangement links TRBV4-3 to TRBJ2-5; the match to TRBD2 covers 10 bases. The J segment lost 11 bases and the V segment lost 4 bases, leaving 10 bases of the junction unmatched. Germline values: CDR1 LGHNA, CDR2 YSLEER. The CDR3 length is 14 residues. CDR3: CASSLGLAAGEQYF. The DNA of the CDR3 is TGCGCCAGCAGCCTCGGACTAGCGGCGGGGGAGCAGTACTTC.

CDR3 protein: CASSQSAWPQHF. DNA for the CDR3: TGTGCCAGCAGTCAATCGGCCTGGCCCCAGCATTTT. The V and J genes are TRBV6-6 and TRBJ1-5; unclear D gene. Germline values: CDR1 MNHNY, CDR2 SVGAGI (reference sequence). The CDR3 loop spans 12 amino acids. The V gene lost 5 bases and the J gene lost 9 bases, with 11 bases spanning the gap.

This rearrangement joins TRBV30 to TRBJ1-2; 10 nucleotides match TRBD1. Germline V lookup: CDR1 GTSNPN, CDR2 SVGIG (reference sequence). CDR3 length equals 15 residues. For the CDR3, the DNA is TGTGCTTGTTCTACCCCGACAGGGGGCGCGAATGGCTACACCTTC. Protein: CACSTPTGGANGYTF. The full variable domain, rest sourced from reference TRBV30 and TRBJ1-2, is SQTIHQWPATLVQPVGSPLSLECTVEGTSNPNLYWYRQAAGRGLQLLFYSVGIGQISSEVPQNLSASRPQDRQFILSSKKLLLSDSGFYLCACSTPTGGANGYTFGSGTRLTVV.

This clonotype was detected many times. V usage is TRBV10-3 and J usage is TRBJ2-3, with TRBD1 matching over 10 bases. In germline, CDR1 is ENHRY, CDR2 SYGVKD. The CDR3 covers 15 residues. This CDR3 reads CVTVRETGGRDTQYF. In DNA, the CDR3 is TGTGTCACTGTTCGGGAGACAGGGGGCCGAGATACGCAGTATTTT.

This clonotype has just a few counts. V and J are TRBV2 and TRBJ2-5, with unresolved D. The V end was cut by 0 bases, the J end by 5 bases, with 13 bases between. Germline CDR1 SNHLY, CDR2 FYNNEI. The CDR3 runs 15 residues. CDR3: CASSEATPPRETQYF. CDR3 nucleotide sequence: TGTGCCAGCAGTGAAGCAACCCCCCCCAGGGAGACCCAGTACTTC.

In this sample, this clonotype turned up a few times. With a much larger clone just one base away, this may be a read error. The chain is built from TRBV11-2 and TRBJ2-3; D is possibly TRBD1 (5 bases). The CDR3 loop spans 15 amino acids. Germline CDR1 reads SGHAT; CDR2 reads FQNNGV. The CDR3 DNA follows: TGTGCCAGCAGCTTAGGGCAGGTTAGCACAGGTACGCAGTATTTT. Encoded protein: CASSLGQVSTGTQYF.

The genes are TRBV5-1 and TRBJ2-7; 11 positions agree with TRBD2. J lost 2 bases, V lost 3 bases, and 4 bases had no gene match. CDR1 and CDR2 from the germline V gene are SGHRS and YFSETQ. The CDR3 runs 15 residues. As DNA, the CDR3 is TGCGCCAGCAGCTCCCAGACTAGCGGGACCTACGAGCAGTACTTC. Translating gives CASSSQTSGTYEQYF. Complete variable domain (other parts from reference TRBV5-1 and TRBJ2-7): KAGVTQTPRYLIKTRGQQVTLSCSPISGHRSVSWYQQTPGQGLQFLFEYFSETQRNKGNFPGRFSGRQFSNSRSEMNVSTLELGDSALYLCASSSQTSGTYEQYFGPGTRLTVT.

The chain uses TRBV7-2 and TRBJ2-5, with 7 bases matching TRBD2. Germline CDR1 is SGHTA and CDR2 is FQGNSA. The CDR3 consists of 15 residues. V was pared by 5 bases and J by 11 bases, with 17 bases of the junction left unmatched. CDR3 sequence: CASSQRGGRFVEQYF. CDR3 in DNA: TGTGCCAGCAGCCAGCGCGGGGGACGCTTCGTGGAGCAGTACTTC.